This TCR beta chain is from a study of T cell clones after liver transplantation. About the study: Without induction therapy, subjects received standard immunosuppression until 12-24 months post-transplant. Overall study findings and caveats: These preliminary findings come from unstandardized post-transplant sampling times. Compared with third party-reactive sequences, donor-reactive ones declined more, independent of withdrawal success.

The repertoire was sequenced with immunoSEQ multiplex PCR; TCRdb's copy has only in-frame clones and lacks some. The table records around 100,000 clones, around 80% of them present only once. Thawed unstimulated PBMCs were FACS-sorted by CD3, CD4 and CD8 into two populations. Comments on this clone: Its antigen is as yet unknown.

V lost 0 bases, J lost 11 bases, and 19 bases lay in between. Germline CDR1 and CDR2: MNHNY and SVGAGI (reference sequence). The CDR3 has 15 amino acids. The sequence was obtained from a human patient who received a liver transplant. Some T cells may have originated in the graft donor. The chain employs TRBV6-6 and TRBJ1-2; no reliable D call. The material was CD4+ T cells from blood, obtained 45 to 50 months after liver transplant. The CDR3 spells CASSYSGQLALGYTF. The CDR3 coding sequence is TGTGCCAGCAGTTACTCCGGGCAGCTCGCCTTGGGGTACACCTTC.